One sample yielded the 25 T cell receptor beta chains listed below, sequenced in a study of Ad26.COV2.S vaccination and SARS-CoV-2 variants. Treatment in this sample: approximately 18 received Ad26.COV2.S at low or high dose, single or two shots; 5 received placebo; per-sample allocation not given. Repertoires come from day 63 after the first vaccine or placebo injection. The table came from immunoSEQ multiplex PCR; TCRdb's copy has only in-frame clones and leaves some out. This sample has 300,000 to 400,000 clones, with 80% to 90% found just once. The starting material was peripheral blood, obtained in a trial of Ad26.COV2.S vaccine versus placebo. Receptor source: a person between 18 and 60 years old who received the Ad26.COV2.S COVID-19 vaccine or a placebo.

The V call is TRBV5-6, the J call TRBJ2-7; D is perhaps TRBD1 (5 bases). This CDR3 has 13 amino acids. Per the germline V gene, CDR1 is SGHDT and CDR2 is YYEEEE. Deletions cut 5 bases from V and 4 bases from J, with 13 bases between. For the CDR3, the DNA is TGTGCCAGCAGACTGACAGCCGGATACGAGCAGTACTTC. Protein: CASRLTAGYEQYF.

The gene calls are TRBV19 and TRBJ1-1; no clear D. The germline V and J ends were trimmed by 10 bases and 5 bases, with 11 bases remaining between them. The germline gives CDR1 LNHDA, CDR2 SQIVND (reference sequence). CDR3 length equals 11 residues. The CDR3 loop reads CAIRTSTEAFF. CDR3 nucleotides: TGTGCCATAAGGACTTCGACTGAAGCTTTCTTT.

V usage is TRBV12-3 or TRBV12-4 and J usage is TRBJ1-5; D unresolved. CDR3 length: 12 residues. V was shortened by 3 bases and J by 14 bases, with 14 bases between the two germline ends. The CDR3 here is CASSLGSSNEHF. CDR3 DNA: TGTGCCAGCAGTTTGGGTTCCTCAAACGAGCATTTT.

This chain links TRBV6-6 with TRBJ2-1; D not certain. This CDR3 has 15 amino acids. With 5 bases removed from V and 0 bases from J, the gap between germline ends came to 11 bases. Germline lookup yields CDR1 MNHNY and CDR2 SVGAGI (reference sequence). The CDR3 reads CASSEVQSSYNEQFF. In DNA, the CDR3 is TGTGCCAGCAGTGAGGTACAGAGCTCCTACAATGAGCAGTTCTTC.

The V call is TRBV18, the J call TRBJ2-3, with 11 bases matching TRBD2. The CDR3 length is 15 residues. V was clipped by 3 bases and J by 7 bases; unmatched bases: 6. The germline V gene encodes CDR1 KGHSH and CDR2 LQKENI. The CDR3 protein is CASSPLAGGPYTQYF. The CDR3 bases are TGTGCCAGCTCACCCTTAGCGGGGGGGCCGTATACGCAGTATTTT.

This clone was counted once. The chain employs TRBV30 and TRBJ1-5; the D gene is possibly TRBD1 (5 bases). Germline assignment: CDR1 GTSNPN and CDR2 SVGIG (reference sequence). The CDR3 loop spans 15 amino acids. Deletions cut 5 bases from V and 4 bases from J, with 18 bases between. This chain's CDR3 is CAWGAGLGLNQPQHF. The CDR3 nucleotides read TGTGCCTGGGGGGCAGGTCTAGGGCTAAATCAGCCCCAGCATTTT. The full variable domain, rest sourced from reference TRBV30 and TRBJ1-5, is SQTIHQWPATLVQPVGSPLSLECTVEGTSNPNLYWYRQAAGRGLQLLFYSVGIGQISSEVPQNLSASRPQDRQFILSSKKLLLSDSGFYLCAWGAGLGLNQPQHFGDGTRLSIL.

The chain employs TRBV6-5 and TRBJ1-6; no definite D call. Trimming left V 2 bases short and J 9 bases short, with 11 bases between. The CDR3 has 14 residues. Germline V CDR1 and CDR2: MNHEY, SVGAGI. The CDR3 nucleotides read TGTGCCAGCAGTTACGCGATACTGGTTTCACCCCTCCACTTT. It specifies CASSYAILVSPLHF.

J is TRBJ1-1 and V is TRBV27; 9 bases are shared with TRBD1. The length of the CDR3 is 11 residues. Germline V gene sequence: CDR1 MNHEY, CDR2 SMNVEV (reference sequence). With 3 bases clipped from V and 14 bases from J, the junction kept 4 bases outside the gene matches. The chain's CDR3 is CASSLGQGLFF. CDR3 coding DNA: TGTGCCAGCAGTTTGGGACAGGGTTTGTTCTTT.

The J gene is TRBJ2-7, the V gene TRBV21-1; TRBD1 is taken as the D call from the table, unchecked against the DNA. TRBV21-1 is classified as a pseudogene. There are 15 residues in the CDR3. As DNA, the CDR3 is TGTGCCAGCAGTCTTTCCGGACAGGGGGCCTACGAGCAGTACTTC. This translates into CASSLSGQGAYEQYF.

J is TRBJ2-3 and V is TRBV7-9, with no clear D. CDR1 and CDR2 (germline): SEHNR, FQNEAQ (reference sequence). V was cut by 1 base and J by 2 bases, with 7 bases left in between. The CDR3 contains 14 residues. In nucleotides, the CDR3 is TGTGCCAGCAGCTTAGGAAGGTTCACAGATACGCAGTATTTT. This gives the protein CASSLGRFTDTQYF.

The chain couples TRBV9 to TRBJ2-3; possibly TRBD1 for D (5 bases). CDR1 is SGDLS, CDR2 YYNGEE, per germline. The CDR3 consists of 15 residues. V lost 5 bases, J lost 3 bases, and 16 bases lay in between. For the CDR3, the DNA is TGTGCCAGCAGACCGACAGCTACTCAGACAGATACGCAGTATTTT. This encodes CASRPTATQTDTQYF.

V and J are TRBV21-1 and TRBJ1-1. TRBV21-1 is reported as a pseudogene. This CDR3 comprises 16 residues. The CDR3 sequence is CASSGCGGRMNTEAFF. For the CDR3, the DNA is TGTGCCAGCAGCGGATGCGGGGGTAGAATGAACACTGAAGCTTTCTTT.

The chain employs TRBV6-5 and TRBJ1-2; 8 bases match TRBD1. The CDR3 has 14 amino acids. Germline lookup yields CDR1 MNHEY and CDR2 SVGAGI. With V trimmed by 0 bases and J by 8 bases, 5 bases remained unmatched. CDR3 DNA: TGTGCCAGCAGTTACTCGACAGGGGCCGGGGGCTACACCTTC. This sequence encodes CASSYSTGAGGYTF.

The chain combines TRBV11-2 with TRBJ1-2, with D perhaps TRBD1 (6 bases). V was pared by 4 bases and J by 8 bases, with 14 bases between. The CDR3 covers 13 residues. Germline loops: CDR1 SGHAT, CDR2 FQNNGV. The CDR3, as DNA: TGTGCCAGCAGCTCGCCGGCCAGGGGAGGCTACACCTTC. It encodes CASSSPARGGYTF.

The rearrangement links TRBV6-1 to TRBJ1-5; D uncertain. V was clipped by 1 base and J by 6 bases, with 10 bases between them. The CDR3 spans 14 residues. The germline V gene encodes CDR1 MNHNS and CDR2 SASEGT. CDR3: CASSEGQDRQPQHF. Written as DNA, the CDR3 is TGTGCCAGCAGTGAAGGTCAGGATCGTCAGCCCCAGCATTTT.

This chain joins TRBV6-5 and TRBJ2-7; the D gene is possibly TRBD1 (6 bases). The ends were cut back, 2 bases at V and 2 bases at J, with 13 bases in the middle. There are 15 residues in the CDR3. The germline V gene encodes CDR1 MNHEY and CDR2 SVGAGI. The CDR3 sequence is CASSYQADRPYEQYF. Written as DNA, the CDR3 is TGTGCCAGCAGTTACCAGGCCGACAGGCCCTACGAGCAGTACTTC.

In this sample, this clone turned up once. The chain joins TRBV27 to TRBJ2-1; a possible D gene is TRBD2 (5 bases). Germline V lookup: CDR1 MNHEY, CDR2 SMNVEV (reference sequence). The CDR3 length is 14 residues. The ends were cut back, 2 bases at V and 6 bases at J, with 11 bases in the middle. CDR3 region: CASSLPGLINEQFF. The CDR3 nucleotides are TGTGCCAGCAGTTTACCCGGACTGATCAATGAGCAGTTCTTC.

This clone is a singleton in its sample. The gene calls are TRBV5-4 and TRBJ2-5; D not certain. Trimming pared 4 bases from V and 5 bases from J, leaving 18 bases between. The CDR3 is made up of 15 amino acids. The germline V gene has CDR1 SGHNT and CDR2 YYREEE (reference sequence). The DNA for the CDR3 is TGTGCCAGCAGCCAAATAGTGTCCCAAGGGGAGACCCAGTACTTC. It specifies CASSQIVSQGETQYF.

This sequence joins TRBV6-1 and TRBJ1-1, with unresolved D. The CDR3 runs to 12 residues. The V end was cut by 2 bases, the J end by 7 bases, with 8 bases between. Germline CDR1 reads MNHNS; CDR2 reads SASEGT. The CDR3 nucleotides read TGTGCCAGCAGTGAACCTGATCATGAAGCTTTCTTT. This gives the protein CASSEPDHEAFF.

This sequence joins TRBV4-1 and TRBJ1-1; weak D call: TRBD1 (6 bases). CDR3 length equals 18 residues. V lost 3 bases and J lost 1, with 21 bases in between. Germline CDR1 is MGHRA and CDR2 is YSYEKL. CDR3 DNA: TGCGCCAGCAGCCACCCAGCCGGGGGCAGGGTGGGGAACACTGAAGCTTTCTTT. Translation gives CASSHPAGGRVGNTEAFF.

V and J are TRBV6-2 or TRBV6-3 and TRBJ2-3, with D tentatively TRBD1 (5 bases). The V end was cut by 0 bases, the J end by 8 bases, with 9 bases between. Germline CDR1 reads MNHEY; CDR2 reads SVGEGT. This CDR3 has 13 amino acids. The CDR3 spells CASSYSPQGTQYF. CDR3 DNA: TGTGCCAGCAGTTACTCGCCGCAGGGTACGCAGTATTTT.

The V gene is TRBV6-1, the J gene TRBJ1-1, with no clear D. V shed 1 base and J shed 6 bases, with 12 bases lying between them. The CDR3 length is 14 residues. Germline CDR1 reads MNHNS; CDR2 reads SASEGT. This CDR3 reads CASSEVVNVAEAFF. CDR3 nucleotide sequence: TGTGCCAGCAGTGAAGTCGTAAACGTGGCTGAAGCTTTCTTT.

The chain combines TRBV28 with TRBJ2-5; D not certain. The V and J ends lost 3 bases and 1 base respectively, with 9 bases between them. Germline CDR1 and CDR2: MDHEN and SYDVKM. The CDR3 consists of 14 residues. CDR3 residues: CASSFGPIQETQYF. For the CDR3, the DNA is TGTGCCAGCAGTTTTGGCCCAATCCAAGAGACCCAGTACTTC.

This clone was detected a few times. V usage is TRBV12-3 or TRBV12-4 and J usage is TRBJ2-7; D possibly corresponds to TRBD1 (5 bases). The length of the CDR3 is 13 residues. V was shortened by 2 bases and J by 6 bases, with 11 bases between the two germline ends. The CDR3 DNA reads as TGTGCCAGCAGTTTAAAGCAGGGTGGCGAGCAGTACTTC. Translating gives CASSLKQGGEQYF.

The rearrangement uses TRBV9 and TRBJ1-1, with a possible D match to TRBD1 (5 bases). V dropped 4 bases and J dropped 5 bases, with 18 bases sitting between them. Germline CDR1 SGDLS, CDR2 YYNGEE. The length of the CDR3 is 15 residues. CDR3 nucleotide sequence: TGTGCCAGCAGCCCCGGGGACGGGGTGTGGACTGAAGCTTTCTTT. This sequence encodes CASSPGDGVWTEAFF.